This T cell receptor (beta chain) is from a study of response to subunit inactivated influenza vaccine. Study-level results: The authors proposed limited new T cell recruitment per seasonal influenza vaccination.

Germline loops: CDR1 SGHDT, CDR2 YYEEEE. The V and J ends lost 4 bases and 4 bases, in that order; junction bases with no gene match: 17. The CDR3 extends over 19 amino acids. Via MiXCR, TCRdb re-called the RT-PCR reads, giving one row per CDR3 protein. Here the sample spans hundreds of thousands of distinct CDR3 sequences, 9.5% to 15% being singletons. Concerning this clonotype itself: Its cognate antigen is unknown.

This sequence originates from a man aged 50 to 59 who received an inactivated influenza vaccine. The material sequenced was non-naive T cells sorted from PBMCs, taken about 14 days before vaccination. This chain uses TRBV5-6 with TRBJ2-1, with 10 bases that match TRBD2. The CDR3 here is CASSATAWGASGSYNEQFF. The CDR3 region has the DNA TGTGCCAGCAGCGCTACCGCTTGGGGGGCTAGCGGGAGTTACAATGAGCAGTTCTTC.